What follows describes a single T cell receptor (beta chain). This specimen comes from a study of blood T cell repertoires in COVID-19. CDR1 and CDR2 from the germline V gene are SQVTM and ANQGSEA. V lost 4 bases to trimming and J lost 5 bases; unmatched junction nucleotides: 12. The CDR3 length is 15 residues. Clones were sequenced by immunoSEQ multiplex PCR, and TCRdb holds only the in-frame ones, with some missing. The table has about 230,000 clones, around 90% seen once. Enrolled through a virtual design, the participants were between about 18 and 89 years of age and came from about two dozen US areas.

The chain uses TRBV29-1 and TRBJ1-1; 8 bases map to TRBD1. Sequences were obtained from PBMCs or T cells enriched from blood (not recorded which). The receptor was isolated from a young woman who had been exposed to COVID-19. CDR3 sequence reads: CSVVGDRTGKTEAFF. The CDR3 DNA sequence: TGCAGCGTTGTAGGGGACAGGACAGGGAAAACTGAAGCTTTCTTT.